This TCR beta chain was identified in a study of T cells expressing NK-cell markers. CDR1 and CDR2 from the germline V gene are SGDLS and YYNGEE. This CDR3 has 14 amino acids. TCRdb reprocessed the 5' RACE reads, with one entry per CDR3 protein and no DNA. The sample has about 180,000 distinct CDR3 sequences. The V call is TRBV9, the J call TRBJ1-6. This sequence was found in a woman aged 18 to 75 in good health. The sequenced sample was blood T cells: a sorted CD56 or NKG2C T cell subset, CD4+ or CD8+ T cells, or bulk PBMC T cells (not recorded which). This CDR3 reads CASSAGLSGSPLHF. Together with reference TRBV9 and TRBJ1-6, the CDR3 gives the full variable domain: DSGVTQTPKHLITATGQRVTLRCSPRSGDLSVYWYQQSLDQGLQFLIQYYNGEERAKGNILERFSAQQFPDLHSELNLSSLELGDSALYFCASSAGLSGSPLHFGNGTRLTVT.